These T cell receptor beta chains were read from a single sample in a study of CD8+ T cells in alopecia areata. TCRdb keeps only in-frame clones here, not all; method: immunoSEQ multiplex PCR. The data contain 170,000 or so clones, roughly 50% of them singletons. Sequences were derived from CD8+ T cells sorted from blood, sampled at week 24, from a patient treated with tofacitinib. These receptors came from a human donor with alopecia areata. The CDR3 runs from the conserved cysteine through the conserved F or W. The order of the fields is clone size, D gene, J gene, V gene, CDR3 DNA, CDR3 protein. D genes are given only for firm matches. Some rows have no size entry. The others give once, few or many, or a class for an expanded clone.

few - TRBJ2-2 TRBV15 TGTGCCACCAGCAGTCGCGCAGGTGGAACCGGGGAGCTGTTTTTT CATSSRAGGTGELFF
- - TRBJ2-3 TRBV4-1 TGCGCCAGCAGCCAAACCACAGATACGCAGTATTTT CASSQTTDTQYF
once - TRBJ1-1 TRBV20-1 TGTGGGTCCCGGGGGAACACTGAAGCTTTCTTT CGSRGNTEAFF
- TRBD2 TRBJ2-3 TRBV13 TGTGCCAGCAGCTCCCGACTAGCGGGGGGGTCCCGTACGCAGTATTTT CASSSRLAGGSRTQYF
- - TRBJ1-2 TRBV13 TGTGCCAGCAGCGCGGCGGGTTTCAGGACCGCTAACTATGGCTACACCTTC CASSAAGFRTANYGYTF
- - TRBJ2-7 TRBV14 TGTGCCAGCAGCTCTGACCCGAGCTGGGGGCAGTACTTC CASSSDPSWGQYF
- TRBD1 TRBJ2-1 TRBV27 TGTGCCAGCAGTTTAGGACAGGGAAGCCACAATGAGCAGTTCTTC CASSLGQGSHNEQFF
- - TRBJ2-2 TRBV6-1 TGTGCCAGCAGTGACGTCAGGGAGTCCGGGGAGCTGTTTTTT CASSDVRESGELFF
- - TRBJ2-3 TRBV9 TGTGCCAGCAGCGTTGGGGGAGATACGCAGTATTTT CASSVGGDTQYF
- TRBD2 TRBJ2-3 TRBV7-9 TGTGCCAGCAGCTCCCTAGCGGGGGGGACAGATACGCAGTATTTT CASSSLAGGTDTQYF
once TRBD1 TRBJ1-5 TRBV4-1 TGCGCCAGCAGCGGAGAGGGACAGGGGCGGAATCAGCCCCAGCATTTT CASSGEGQGRNQPQHF
- TRBD1 TRBJ2-3 TRBV30 TGTGCCTGGCAGGGGGTGGAAGATACGCAGTATTTT CAWQGVEDTQYF
once - TRBJ1-4 TRBV9 TGTGCCAGCAGCGGACCGGCTAATGAAAAACTGTTTTTT CASSGPANEKLFF
- - TRBJ2-1 TRBV6-5 TGTGCCAGCAGTGGATGGGGCGGACTTAACAATGAGCAGTTCTTC CASSGWGGLNNEQFF
- - TRBJ1-2 TRBV27 TGTGCCAGCAGTTATCAAGGGACCTATGGCTACACCTTC CASSYQGTYGYTF
few - TRBJ2-3 TRBV14 TGTGCCAGCAGCCTCAGGACAGCCAGCACAGATACGCAGTATTTT CASSLRTASTDTQYF
once - TRBJ1-5 TRBV7-6 TGTGCCAGCAGCTGGGGAGGCAATCAGCCCCAGCATTTT CASSWGGNQPQHF
- - TRBJ2-7 TRBV4-2 TGTGCCAGCAGCTCCTCCGGAGGTAGGCGATTTCTTTCCTACGAGCAGTACTTC CASSSSGGRRFLSYEQYF
- - TRBJ1-1 TRBV27 TGTGCCAGCAGTTTATCGGGACACACTGAAGCTTTCTTT CASSLSGHTEAFF
- TRBD1 TRBJ2-7 TRBV5-1 TGCGCCAGCAGCCCAGGACAGGGAAGCTCCTACGAGCAGTACTTC CASSPGQGSSYEQYF
- - TRBJ2-3 TRBV10-2 TGCGCCAGCACTCCCCTAGGGGGCACAGATACGCAGTATTTT CASTPLGGTDTQYF
- - TRBJ1-2 TRBV5-6 TGTGCCAGCAGCTTCGGGGCTAACTATGGCTACACCTTC CASSFGANYGYTF
- - TRBJ1-2 TRBV9 TGTGCCAGCAGCGCCAGGGATGGCTACACCTTC CASSARDGYTF
- - TRBJ2-1 TRBV29-1 TGCAGCGTTTGGGACTCAACCTACAATGAGCAGTTCTTC CSVWDSTYNEQFF
- - TRBJ1-1 TRBV29-1 TGCAGCGTTTCGGCCCCCGGGGGAGAGGTGAACACTGAAGCTTTCTTT CSVSAPGGEVNTEAFF
few TRBD2 TRBJ2-1 TRBV11-2 TGTGCCAGCAGCCGAGCGGGGTTTACCTACAATGAGCAGTTCTTC CASSRAGFTYNEQFF
few - TRBJ1-3 TRBV6-6 TGTGCCAGCAGTTACAGGGGAGGGGGAAACACCATATATTTT CASSYRGGGNTIYF
- TRBD1 TRBJ1-1 TRBV13 TGTGCCAGCAGCCCCCCGACAGGGAGGAGGGAAGCTTTCTTT CASSPPTGRREAFF
few - TRBJ1-2 TRBV29-1 TGCAGCGTTGAATCTCCGGAAAACAGGGCTCCGTATGGCTACACCTTC CSVESPENRAPYGYTF
- - TRBJ1-3 TRBV20-1 TGCAGTGCAGACACCATATATTTT CSADTIYF
- - TRBJ2-5 TRBV28 TGTGCCAGCGGAATCAGGGGATGGGAGACCCAGTACTTC CASGIRGWETQYF
- - TRBJ1-4 TRBV27 TGTGCCAGCAGTTTAACCAGACGTGAAAAACTGTTTTTT CASSLTRREKLFF
- - TRBJ2-2 TRBV4-2 TGTGCCAGCAGCCCATCGGCGGCGGGAACCGGGGAGCTGTTTTTT CASSPSAAGTGELFF
- - TRBJ2-3 TRBV2 TGTGCCAGCAGTGATCAGGGGATCACAGATACGCAGTATTTT CASSDQGITDTQYF
- TRBD2 TRBJ2-7 TRBV27 TGTGCCGTGGGGGGGTCGAACTCCTACGAGCAGTACTTC CAVGGSNSYEQYF
few - TRBJ1-1 TRBV25-1 TGTGCCAGCAGTCTCAGGGGGAACACTGAAGCTTTCTTT CASSLRGNTEAFF
few - TRBJ1-1 TRBV11-1 TGTGCCAGCAGCTTAGCCCGGACAGCTGAAGCTTTCTTT CASSLARTAEAFF